This T cell receptor beta chain is drawn from a study of cytomegalovirus exposure and HLA in healthy donors. Study-wide background: Just over 80% of roughly 430 genotyped donors fell in the Caucasian-associated ancestry cluster.

This CDR3 is 16 amino acids long. Trimming stripped 4 bases from V and 2 bases from J, with 19 bases between. Per the germline V gene, CDR1 is SQVTM and CDR2 is ANQGSEA. A note on this clone: The antigen remains undetermined.

A multiplex PCR was run with 60 Vbeta primers and 13 Jbeta primers. Clones were sequenced by immunoSEQ multiplex PCR, and TCRdb holds only the in-frame ones, with some missing. The sample has under 140,000 clones, around 86% seen once. Study results and caveats: Sequences of the TCR beta chain were said to predict the HLA-A and HLA-B alleles of most subjects accurately. Reportedly, fewer N-insertions than the approximately 700-donor mean appeared in an Asian-associated ancestry cluster in a later analysis. A few chains linked to CMV were shown in vitro to be specific for CMV antigens.

The sequence derives from a man aged 40-55 years in good health and CMV-seronegative. Input material: PBMCs. The genes are TRBV29-1 and TRBJ2-3; possibly TRBD1 for D (6 bases). The chain's CDR3 is CSVAPRQEAFTDTQYF. The DNA for the CDR3 is TGCAGCGTTGCCCCCCGACAGGAGGCCTTCACAGATACGCAGTATTTT.